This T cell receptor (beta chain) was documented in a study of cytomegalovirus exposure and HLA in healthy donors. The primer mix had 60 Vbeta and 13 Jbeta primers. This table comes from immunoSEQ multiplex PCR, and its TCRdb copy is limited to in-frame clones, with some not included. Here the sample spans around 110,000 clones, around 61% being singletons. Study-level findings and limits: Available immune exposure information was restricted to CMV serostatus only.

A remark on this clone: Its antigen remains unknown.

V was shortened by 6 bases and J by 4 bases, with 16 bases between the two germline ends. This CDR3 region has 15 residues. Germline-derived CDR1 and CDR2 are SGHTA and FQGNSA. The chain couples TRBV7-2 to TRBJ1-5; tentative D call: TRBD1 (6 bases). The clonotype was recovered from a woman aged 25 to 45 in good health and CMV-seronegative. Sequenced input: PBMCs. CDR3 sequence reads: CASRIGGGGNQPQHF. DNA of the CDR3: TGTGCCAGCAGAATAGGGGGGGGCGGAAATCAGCCCCAGCATTTT.